A selection of T cell receptor beta chains follows, all from one sample in a study of tumor-infiltrating lymphocytes in oesophageal squamous cell carcinoma. TCRdb called the PCR reads again in MiXCR, with one record for every CDR3 protein. The repertoire has some 18,000 distinct CDR3 sequences, 35% to 45% of them found once; the top ten carry 10%. The specimen sequenced was normal esophageal tissue next to the tumor. These receptors originate from a male donor with esophageal squamous cell carcinoma. CDR3s include the opening cysteine and the closing phenylalanine or tryptophan. Fields, in order: clone size, V gene, J gene, D gene, CDR3 protein, CDR3 DNA. D genes are given only for firm matches. Clone size appears in some rows only: once, few, many, or a class for an expanded clone.

many,TRBV9,TRBJ2-1,TRBD2,CASSAPGLAGVWAFF,TGTGCCAGCAGCGCTCCGGGACTAGCGGGAGTCTGGGCGTTCTTC
-,TRBV7-9,TRBJ2-1,-,CASSLAGWVLYNEQFF,TGTGCCAGCAGCTTAGCAGGGTGGGTCCTTTACAATGAGCAGTTCTTC
-,TRBV7-2,TRBJ2-7,TRBD1,CASSLGGAGGLYEQYF,TGTGCCAGCAGCTTAGGAGGGGCAGGGGGTCTTTACGAGCAGTACTTC
few,TRBV28,TRBJ2-5,TRBD1,CASITGTGETLQETQYF,TGTGCCAGCATTACCGGGACAGGGGAAACCTTGCAAGAGACCCAGTACTTC
few,TRBV7-2,TRBJ2-7,-,CASSSTPYEQYF,TGTGCCAGCAGCTCAACTCCTTACGAGCAGTACTTC
many,TRBV28,TRBJ2-3,-,CASSIFTMGLQPDTQYF,TGTGCCAGCAGCATATTTACGATGGGTCTACAGCCAGATACGCAGTATTTT
-,TRBV7-8,TRBJ2-5,TRBD2,CASSLDRTSTDTQYF,TGTGCCAGCAGCTTAGATCGGACTAGCACAGATACGCAGTACTTC
-,TRBV7-6,TRBJ2-7,-,CASSLTGTGEQYF,TGTGCTAGCAGCCTCACCGGGACTGGGGAGCAGTACTTC
many,TRBV27,TRBJ2-1,TRBD2,CASSLSGLAPYNEQFF,TGTGCCAGCAGTTTAAGCGGACTAGCGCCCTACAATGAGCAGTTCTTC
many,TRBV5-4,TRBJ1-5,-,CAFQRSLGPNQPQHF,TGCGCGTTCCAACGGTCGTTGGGCCCAAATCAGCCCCAGCATTTT
-,TRBV6-2/TRBV6-3,TRBJ2-3,TRBD2,CASSYGLAGNTDTQYF,TGTGCCAGCAGTTACGGGCTAGCGGGGAACACAGATACGCAGTATTTT
-,TRBV7-8,TRBJ2-1,TRBD2,CASSLWGGGGQFF,TGTGCCAGCAGCCTGTGGGGAGGCGGGGGGCAGTTCTTC
-,TRBV29-1,TRBJ2-3,-,CSGIRGGTDTQYF,TGCAGCGGGATCAGGGGTGGCACAGATACGCAGTATTTT
-,TRBV28,TRBJ1-1,TRBD1,CASSGPKTGGAEAFF,TGTGCCAGCAGTGGCCCTAAGACAGGGGGTGCTGAAGCTTTCTTT
-,TRBV5-3,TRBJ2-3,-,CASSLKLASTDTQYF,TGTGCCAGCAGCTTGAAACTAGCCAGCACAGATACGCAGTATTTT
-,TRBV7-8,TRBJ2-3,-,CASSFGDTTDTQYF,TGTGCCAGCAGCTTCGGGGACACCACAGATACGCAGTATTTT
many,TRBV18,TRBJ1-4,-,CASSPDSGEKLFF,TGTGCCAGCTCACCCGACAGTGGTGAAAAACTGTTTTTT
many,TRBV6-2/TRBV6-3,TRBJ2-5,TRBD2,CASSYGTSVIGETQYF,TGTGCCAGCAGTTACGGGACTAGCGTCATCGGGGAGACCCAGTACTTC
-,TRBV11-3,TRBJ2-2,-,CASSSGQRNTGELFF,TGTGCCAGCAGCTCAGGACAGAGGAACACCGGGGAGCTGTTTTTT
many,TRBV6-1,TRBJ1-2,-,CASSARGGGPRGYTF,TGTGCCAGCAGTGCTAGGGGTGGGGGGCCTCGTGGCTACACCTTC
many,TRBV28,TRBJ1-1,-,CASRAVYTEAFF,TGTGCCAGCAGAGCGGTATACACTGAAGCTTTCTTT
many,TRBV2,TRBJ2-1,-,CASSDQTAKSSYNEQFF,TGTGCCAGCAGTGACCAGACAGCTAAGAGCTCCTACAATGAGCAGTTCTTC
-,TRBV24-1,TRBJ2-5,-,CATMGRAQRETQYF,TGTGCCACCATGGGCAGGGCCCAAAGAGAGACCCAGTACTTC
-,TRBV7-6,TRBJ2-7,-,CASSLAGWVLYNEQYF,TGTGCCAGCAGCTTAGCAGGGTGGGTCCTTTACAATGAGCAGTACTTC
medium-sized,TRBV6-1,TRBJ1-2,-,CASRRGANYGYTF,TGTGCCAGCCGCAGGGGCGCAAACTATGGCTACACCTTC
-,TRBV12-3/TRBV12-4,TRBJ2-7,-,CASSVTASYEQYF,TGTGCCAGCAGCGTGACAGCATCCTACGAGCAGTACTTC
-,TRBV7-9,TRBJ2-7,-,CASRRLGDEQYF,TGTGCCAGCAGGCGCCTAGGGGATGAGCAGTACTTC
-,TRBV7-2,TRBJ2-4,-,CASSFLISVNEQYF,TGTGCCAGCAGCTTTTTGATTAGCGTCAATGAGCAGTACTTT
-,TRBV7-8,TRBJ2-7,-,CASRAGGQWDGEQYF,TGTGCCAGCAGAGCCGGGGGACAGTGGGACGGGGAGCAGTACTTC
-,TRBV10-3,TRBJ2-1,TRBD2,CAGGTSGRNEQFF,TGTGCCGGCGGGACTAGCGGGAGGAATGAGCAGTTCTTC
-,TRBV7-3,TRBJ2-7,TRBD2,CASSSHGGRENYEQYF,TGTGCCAGCAGCTCCCACGGCGGGCGGGAGAACTACGAGCAGTACTTC
many,TRBV5-1,TRBJ1-4,-,CASSLAGDATNEKLFF,TGCGCCAGCAGCTTGGCGGGGGATGCAACTAATGAAAAACTGTTTTTT
-,TRBV7-2,TRBJ1-6,-,CASSRKAGTENSPLHF,TGTGCCAGCAGCCGTAAAGCCGGGACCGAAAATTCACCCCTCCACTTT
-,TRBV7-6,TRBJ2-1,-,CASSLVWSSYNEQFF,TGTGCCAGCAGCTTAGTATGGAGCTCCTACAATGAGCAGTTCTTC
few,TRBV6-1,TRBJ2-7,TRBD1,CASNPGQVHPQYF,TGTGCCAGCAACCCGGGACAGGTTCATCCGCAGTACTTC
medium-sized,TRBV11-1,TRBJ2-2,-,CASSRLVGAGELFF,TGTGCCAGCAGTCGACTAGTGGGAGCCGGGGAGCTGTTTTTT
-,TRBV5-1,TRBJ1-6,-,CASSPNQWDSPLHF,TGCGCCAGCAGCCCAAATCAATGGGATTCACCCCTCCACTTT
many,TRBV5-1,TRBJ1-1,TRBD1,CASSLDGQGANTEAFF,TGCGCCAGCAGCTTGGACGGTCAGGGGGCGAACACTGAAGCTTTCTTT
few,TRBV7-6,TRBJ2-1,-,CASSLNEGWLNEQFF,TGTGCCAGCAGCCTAAACGAGGGTTGGTTAAATGAGCAGTTCTTC
once,TRBV7-2,TRBJ2-3,-,CASSLGPAGGTDTQYF,TGTGCCAGCAGCTTAGGACCCGCCGGAGGCACAGATACGCAGTATTTT
few,TRBV4-2,TRBJ1-1,-,CASSQSTGFTEAFF,TGTGCCAGCAGCCAATCTACAGGGTTCACTGAAGCTTTCTTT
-,TRBV4-1,TRBJ1-2,-,CASSQDAGANYGYTF,TGCGCCAGCAGCCAAGATGCGGGAGCAAACTATGGCTACACCTTC
medium-sized,TRBV6-1,TRBJ2-2,TRBD1,CASRQWTGVGGELFF,TGTGCCAGCAGACAGTGGACAGGGGTCGGCGGGGAGCTGTTTTTT
medium-sized,TRBV7-3,TRBJ2-3,-,CASSLTARSTYTDTQYF,TGTGCCAGCAGTCTCACAGCCCGGTCGACCTACACAGATACGCAGTATTTT
-,TRBV7-2,TRBJ1-2,TRBD1,CASSSPGTAYGYTF,TGTGCCAGCAGCTCCCCCGGGACAGCCTATGGCTACACCTTC
few,TRBV27,TRBJ2-3,-,CASSLRRSTDTQYF,TGTGCCAGCAGTTTACGGCGGAGCACAGATACGCAGTATTTT
many,TRBV5-6,TRBJ2-7,-,CASSILQGHEQYF,TGTGCCAGCAGTATACTACAGGGCCACGAGCAGTACTTC
large,TRBV7-3,TRBJ2-1,-,CASSLGDRASAYNEQFF,TGTGCCAGCAGCTTAGGGGACCGCGCTAGCGCCTACAATGAGCAGTTCTTC
medium-sized,TRBV7-8,TRBJ2-7,-,CASRTGPYEQYF,TGTGCCAGCAGAACAGGACCCTACGAGCAGTACTTC
many,TRBV7-7,TRBJ2-2,TRBD2,CASSSAPPTSGRTGELFF,TGTGCTAGCAGCTCCGCCCCCCCAACTAGCGGGAGGACCGGGGAGCTGTTTTTT